Each of the 25 T cell receptor beta chains below was sequenced from the same sample in a study of T cell responses to AZD1222 COVID-19 vaccine. Clones were read by immunoSEQ multiplex PCR, and TCRdb kept only the in-frame ones, dropping some. The sample lists 150,000 to 200,000 clones, approximately 88% occurring once. Sequenced material: peripheral blood, taken on day 0 of AZD1222 vaccination. The source of these receptors is an adult in good health.

The genes are TRBV6-1 and TRBJ2-1; D not resolved. The CDR3 length is 14 residues. Germline-derived CDR1 and CDR2 are MNHNS and SASEGT. V lost 3 bases and J lost 3, with 9 bases in between. CDR3 residues: CASSDFYNYNEQFF. The DNA of the CDR3 is TGTGCCAGCAGTGATTTTTACAACTACAATGAGCAGTTCTTC.

The rearrangement joins TRBV27 to TRBJ1-5; D perhaps matches TRBD1 (5 bases). V lost 2 bases to trimming and J lost 2 bases, with 7 bases between them. Germline V gives CDR1 MNHEY, CDR2 SMNVEV (reference sequence). CDR3 length: 14 residues. CDR3 in amino acids: CASSLLGGNQPQHF. For the CDR3, the DNA is TGTGCCAGCAGTTTACTGGGGGGCAATCAGCCCCAGCATTTT.

The genes are TRBV30 and TRBJ1-1; a possible D gene is TRBD1 (5 bases). The CDR3 has 12 residues. Per germline, CDR1 GTSNPN and CDR2 SVGIG (reference sequence). With 2 bases removed from V and 6 bases from J, the gap between germline ends came to 10 bases. For the CDR3, the DNA is TGTGCCTGGAGTCGGGACCCGGCTGAAGCTTTCTTT. Protein product: CAWSRDPAEAFF.

Points on this clone: The same CDR3 can be traced to other DNA sequences in this sample. J is TRBJ1-2 and V is TRBV9, with 9 bases matching TRBD1. Germline lookup yields CDR1 SGDLS and CDR2 YYNGEE. Trimming cost V 0 bases and J 2 bases; bases outside gene matches: 2. There are 15 residues in the CDR3. In DNA form, the CDR3 reads TGTGCCAGCAGCGTAGAGGACAGGGGAAACTATGGCTACACCTTC. This translates into CASSVEDRGNYGYTF.

This chain connects TRBV7-9 to TRBJ2-7; D possibly corresponds to TRBD2 (6 bases). Trimming took off 5 bases at V and 0 bases at J, with 11 bases between the two ends. This CDR3 is built from 14 residues. Germline V CDR1 and CDR2: SEHNR, FQNEAQ (reference sequence). The CDR3 region is CASSLSGFSYEQYF. For the CDR3, the DNA is TGTGCCAGCAGCCTTAGCGGTTTCTCCTACGAGCAGTACTTC.

This clone came up once. The CDR3 is CASTTGGGPNEKLFF. CDR3 DNA sequence: TGTGCCAGCACAACAGGCGGGGGCCCTAATGAAAAACTGTTTTTT. The chain employs TRBV6-6 and TRBJ1-4, with TRBD1 as a possible D gene (6 bases). The V end was cut by 7 bases, the J end by 3 bases, with 15 bases between. From germline, CDR1 is MNHNY and CDR2 SVGAGI (reference sequence). The CDR3 covers 15 residues.

V and J are TRBV14 and TRBJ1-3; D gene ambiguous. CDR3 size: 14 residues. Germline loops: CDR1 SGHDN, CDR2 FVKESK. With 2 bases removed from V and 0 bases from J, the gap between germline ends came to 5 bases. The CDR3 sequence: CASSQYISGNTIYF. Here the CDR3 DNA reads TGTGCCAGCAGCCAATATATCTCTGGAAACACCATATATTTT.

The chain is built from TRBV5-1 and TRBJ1-1; 9 nucleotides align to TRBD1. The CDR3 consists of 15 residues. After removal of 4 bases from V and 5 bases from J, the junction contained 9 bases not matched to a gene. From germline, CDR1 is SGHRS and CDR2 YFSETQ. CDR3 in DNA: TGCGCCAGCAGCGAACGACAGGGGGTAGGGACTGAAGCTTTCTTT. Protein product: CASSERQGVGTEAFF.

The genes are TRBV4-3 and TRBJ1-2; possible D gene TRBD1, 5 bases. There are 15 residues in the CDR3. Trimming stripped 0 bases from V and 7 bases from J, with 15 bases between. Germline CDR1 reads LGHNA; CDR2 reads YSLEER. The CDR3 sequence: CASSQDEGIRGGYTF. The CDR3 coding sequence is TGCGCCAGCAGCCAAGATGAGGGGATTCGAGGTGGCTACACCTTC.

The J gene is TRBJ2-1, the V gene TRBV15; a weak D match, TRBD1 (7 bases). The CDR3 runs 16 residues. The ends were cut back, 0 bases at V and 7 bases at J, with 16 bases in the middle. Germline V gene data show CDR1 as LNHNV and CDR2 as YYDKDF (reference sequence). CDR3 coding DNA: TGTGCCACCAGCAGAGAGCGGGACAGCTACCAAAATGAGCAGTTCTTC. Translated, it gives CATSRERDSYQNEQFF.

The chain carries TRBV4-1 and TRBJ2-7; 9 bases agree with TRBD1. Germline V CDR1 and CDR2: MGHRA, YSYEKL. This CDR3 region has 15 residues. With 5 bases clipped from V and 4 bases from J, the junction kept 9 bases outside the gene matches. The CDR3 sequence is CASSGVQGALYEQYF. As DNA, the CDR3 is TGCGCCAGCAGCGGCGTACAGGGGGCTCTGTACGAGCAGTACTTC.

This clone has a single count. The gene calls are TRBV6-5 and TRBJ1-1; D is uncertain. The CDR3 totals 10 residues. V shed 1 base and J shed 7 bases, with 1 base lying between them. The germline V gene encodes CDR1 MNHEY and CDR2 SVGAGI. The CDR3 is CASSYYEAFF. The CDR3 DNA sequence: TGTGCCAGCAGTTACTATGAAGCTTTCTTT.

The chain links TRBV19 to TRBJ2-7; no clear D gene. The CDR3 has 16 amino acids. Between the trimmed V and J ends, which lost 1 base and 0 bases, there was a span of 13 bases. From germline, CDR1 is LNHDA and CDR2 SQIVND (reference sequence). CDR3 amino acids: CASSIAPLVSSYEQYF. The CDR3 bases are TGTGCCAGTAGTATAGCTCCGTTGGTCAGCTCCTACGAGCAGTACTTC.

This sequence joins TRBV6-2 or TRBV6-3 and TRBJ2-1, with TRBD2 identical over 8 bases. The CDR3 length is 16 residues. Germline V lookup: CDR1 MNHEY, CDR2 SVGEGT. The ends lost 5 bases at V and 5 bases at J; junction bases unmatched: 11. The DNA of the CDR3 is TGTGCCAGCAGTAGCGGGAGAAGGGGGACCCACAATGAGCAGTTCTTC. Its protein product is CASSSGRRGTHNEQFF.

The rearrangement uses TRBV2 and TRBJ1-3, with 10 bases that match TRBD1. The CDR3 is made up of 14 amino acids. Germline V gives CDR1 SNHLY, CDR2 FYNNEI. Losses at the gene ends were 6 bases for V and 1 base for J; bases not matched to a gene: 0. CDR3 loop: CASRGQGSGNTIYF. The CDR3 DNA is TGTGCCAGCAGGGGACAGGGGTCTGGAAACACCATATATTTT.

CDR3 bases: TGTGCCATCAGTGAGTCGGGAAGCGGGGGAGTGAATGAGCAGTTCTTC. Its translation: CAISESGSGGVNEQFF. V and J are TRBV10-3 and TRBJ2-1; 8 bases match TRBD2. The V and J ends lost 0 bases and 7 bases, in that order; junction bases with no gene match: 8. CDR3 length equals 16 residues. Germline loops: CDR1 ENHRY, CDR2 SYGVKD.

J is TRBJ1-5 and V is TRBV24-1; D remains ambiguous. CDR3 length equals 15 residues. Trimming removed 3 bases at V and 3 bases at J, with 11 bases between. Germline loops: CDR1 KGHDR, CDR2 SFDVKD. CDR3 loop: CATSDRRVSNQPQHF. Here the CDR3 DNA reads TGTGCCACCAGTGATCGAAGGGTTTCCAATCAGCCCCAGCATTTT.

The chain couples TRBV7-2 to TRBJ1-4; maybe TRBD1 (5 bases). Trimming pared 3 bases from V and 5 bases from J, leaving 10 bases between. Germline V gene sequence: CDR1 SGHTA, CDR2 FQGNSA. The CDR3 has 14 amino acids. This chain's CDR3 is CASSFGGSNEKLFF. The CDR3 nucleotides read TGTGCCAGCAGCTTCGGGGGATCAAATGAAAAACTGTTTTTT.

The rearrangement links TRBV7-8 to TRBJ2-3; TRBD2 is a possible D gene (6 bases). The V end lost 3 bases, the J end lost 5 bases, and 9 bases lay between the germline ends. Per the germline V gene, CDR1 is SGHVS and CDR2 is FQNEAQ. This CDR3 comprises 13 residues. The CDR3 region has the DNA TGTGCCAGCAGCTTTGGGGGGAGAGATACGCAGTATTTT. Translating gives CASSFGGRDTQYF.

The chain is built from TRBV4-2 and TRBJ1-1, with D possibly being TRBD1 (5 bases). Germline V gives CDR1 LGHNA, CDR2 YNFKEQ. V was cut by 0 bases and J by 5 bases, with 16 bases left in between. The CDR3 length is 16 residues. CDR3 DNA: TGTGCCAGCAGCCAAGATTTGACAGCGGGTCGGACTGAAGCTTTCTTT. Its protein is CASSQDLTAGRTEAFF.

The rearrangement links TRBV9 to TRBJ2-1; 10 positions agree with TRBD2. This CDR3 is built from 15 residues. Germline V CDR1 and CDR2: SGDLS, YYNGEE. V trimming: 0 bases; J trimming: 7 bases; junction bases outside the gene matches: 4. CDR3 DNA sequence: TGTGCCAGCAGCGTAGCTAGCGGGAGATCTAATGAGCAGTTCTTC. Translated, it gives CASSVASGRSNEQFF.

This clone has only a few counts. The V and J genes are TRBV2 and TRBJ1-3; possible D gene TRBD1, 6 bases. CDR1 and CDR2 from the germline V gene are SNHLY and FYNNEI. The CDR3 sequence is 14 residues long. V lost 6 bases, J lost 2 bases, and 11 bases lay in between. CDR3 sequence: CASREDSTGNTIYF. CDR3 DNA sequence: TGTGCCAGCAGAGAGGACAGTACTGGAAACACCATATATTTT.

The chain combines TRBV19 with TRBJ1-1; D is unresolved. V lost 9 bases and J 0 bases, leaving 17 bases between the germline ends. The CDR3 has 15 amino acids. In germline, CDR1 is LNHDA, CDR2 SQIVND (reference sequence). This CDR3 reads CASVLRHQMNTEAFF. CDR3 nucleotides: TGTGCCAGCGTCTTGCGACACCAAATGAACACTGAAGCTTTCTTT.

The chain joins TRBV24-1 to TRBJ1-1; a possible D gene is TRBD1 (5 bases). The germline gives CDR1 KGHDR, CDR2 SFDVKD. The CDR3 loop spans 11 amino acids. The V end lost 5 bases, the J end lost 7 bases, and 7 bases lay between the germline ends. CDR3 residues: CATSAGFEAFF. The DNA for the CDR3 is TGTGCCACCAGTGCAGGGTTTGAAGCTTTCTTT.

This clone has just one count. The genes are TRBV14 and TRBJ2-5; TRBD1 aligns across 7 bases. V shed 4 bases, J shed 4 bases, and the junction held 9 bases outside the gene matches. The CDR3 consists of 15 residues. The germline gives CDR1 SGHDN, CDR2 FVKESK. The CDR3 protein is CASSPYDRVGETQYF. The CDR3 DNA is TGTGCCAGCAGCCCCTACGACAGGGTAGGAGAGACCCAGTACTTC. The variable domain in full, with the rest retrieved from reference TRBV14 and TRBJ2-5, is EAGVTQFPSHSVIEKGQTVTLRCDPISGHDNLYWYRRVMGKEIKFLLHFVKESKQDESGMPNNRFLAERTGGTYSTLKVQPAELEDSGVYFCASSPYDRVGETQYFGPGTRLLVL.